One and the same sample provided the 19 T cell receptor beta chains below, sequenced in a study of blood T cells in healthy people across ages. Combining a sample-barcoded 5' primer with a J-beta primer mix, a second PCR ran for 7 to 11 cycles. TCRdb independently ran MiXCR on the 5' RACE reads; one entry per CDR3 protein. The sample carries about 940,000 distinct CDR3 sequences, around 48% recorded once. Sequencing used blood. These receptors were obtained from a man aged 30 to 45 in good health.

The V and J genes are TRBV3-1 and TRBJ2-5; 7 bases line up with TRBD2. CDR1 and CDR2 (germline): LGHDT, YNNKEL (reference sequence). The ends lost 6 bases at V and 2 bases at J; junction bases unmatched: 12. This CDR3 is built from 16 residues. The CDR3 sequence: CASSPLSGEIQETQYF. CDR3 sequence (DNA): TGTGCCAGCAGTCCTTTGAGCGGGGAGATTCAAGAGACCCAGTACTTC.

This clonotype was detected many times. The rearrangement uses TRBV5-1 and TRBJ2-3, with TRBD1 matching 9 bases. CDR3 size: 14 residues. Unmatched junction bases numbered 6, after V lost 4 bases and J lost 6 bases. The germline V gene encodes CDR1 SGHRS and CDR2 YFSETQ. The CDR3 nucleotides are TGCGCCAGCAGCGACACAGGGGGCGGGGATACGCAGTATTTT. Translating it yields CASSDTGGGDTQYF.

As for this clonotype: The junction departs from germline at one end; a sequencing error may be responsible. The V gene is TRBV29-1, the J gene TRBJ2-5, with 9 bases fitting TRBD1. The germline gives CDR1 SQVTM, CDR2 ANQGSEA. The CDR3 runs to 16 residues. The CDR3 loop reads CSVEQAGTGYRETRYF. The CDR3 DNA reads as TGCAGCGTTGAGCAGGCCGGGACAGGGTACCGAGAGACCCGGTACTTC.

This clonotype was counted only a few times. Here the CDR3 reads CASSQRDIYNEQFF. Here the CDR3 DNA reads TGTGCCAGCAGCCAACGGGACATATACAATGAGCAGTTCTTC. The V and J genes are TRBV12-3 or TRBV12-4 and TRBJ2-1, with D tentatively TRBD1 (6 bases). The CDR3 spans 14 residues. The ends were cut back, 6 bases at V and 4 bases at J, with 13 bases in the middle.

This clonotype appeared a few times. CDR3 residues: CASSQEPGVGTEAFF. CDR3 nucleotides: TGTGCCAGCAGCCAAGAGCCGGGGGTGGGCACTGAAGCTTTCTTT. This chain uses TRBV3-1 with TRBJ1-1, with D maybe TRBD1 (5 bases). The CDR3 consists of 15 residues. V lost 0 bases to trimming and J lost 4 bases, with 12 bases between them. The germline V gene has CDR1 LGHDT and CDR2 YNNKEL (reference sequence).

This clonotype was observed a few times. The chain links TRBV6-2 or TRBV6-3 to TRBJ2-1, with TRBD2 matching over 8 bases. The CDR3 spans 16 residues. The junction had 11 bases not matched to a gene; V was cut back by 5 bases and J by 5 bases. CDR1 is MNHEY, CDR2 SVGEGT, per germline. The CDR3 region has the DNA TGTGCCAGCAGTCGAGCGGGGGAGAGATCAAACAATGAGCAGTTCTTC. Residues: CASSRAGERSNNEQFF.

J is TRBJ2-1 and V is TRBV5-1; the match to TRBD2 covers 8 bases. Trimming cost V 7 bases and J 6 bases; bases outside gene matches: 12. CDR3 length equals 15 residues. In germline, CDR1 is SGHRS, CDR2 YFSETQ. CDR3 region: CASGSGSGAFNEQFF. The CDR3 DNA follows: TGCGCCAGCGGCTCGGGTAGCGGGGCATTCAATGAGCAGTTCTTC.

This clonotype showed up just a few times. In nucleotides, the CDR3 is TGTGCCAGCAGCCACGGGACAGGGGCCAATAATTCACCCCTCCACTTT. Translating it yields CASSHGTGANNSPLHF. The rearrangement links TRBV3-1 to TRBJ1-6; TRBD1 matches 10 bases. CDR3 length: 16 residues. Germline CDR1 reads LGHDT; CDR2 reads YNNKEL (reference sequence). The ends lost 3 bases at V and 5 bases at J; junction bases unmatched: 4.

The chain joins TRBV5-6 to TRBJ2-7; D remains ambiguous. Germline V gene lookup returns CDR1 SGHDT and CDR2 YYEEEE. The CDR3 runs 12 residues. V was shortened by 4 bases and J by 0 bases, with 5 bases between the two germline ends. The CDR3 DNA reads TGTGCCAGCAGCGATTACTCCTACGAGCAGTACTTC. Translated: CASSDYSYEQYF.

This CDR3 is CASGLRTGLYQETQYF. CDR3 DNA: TGTGCCAGCGGGCTACGAACAGGACTATACCAAGAGACCCAGTACTTC. The V gene is TRBV11-3, the J gene TRBJ2-5, with D perhaps matching TRBD2 (6 bases). From germline, CDR1 is SGHNT and CDR2 YENEEA. The CDR3 spans 16 residues. V was cut by 8 bases and J by 0 bases, with 19 bases left in between.

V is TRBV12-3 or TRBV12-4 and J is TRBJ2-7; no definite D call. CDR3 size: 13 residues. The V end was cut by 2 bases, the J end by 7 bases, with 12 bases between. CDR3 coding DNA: TGTGCCAGCAGTTTATCCCCTGTAGGGGAGCAGTACTTC. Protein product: CASSLSPVGEQYF.

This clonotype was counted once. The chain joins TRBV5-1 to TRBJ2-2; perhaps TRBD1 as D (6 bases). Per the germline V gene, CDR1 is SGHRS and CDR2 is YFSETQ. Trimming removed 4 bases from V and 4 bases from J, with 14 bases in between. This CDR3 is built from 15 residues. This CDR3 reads CASSPGQLGTGELFF. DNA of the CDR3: TGCGCCAGCAGCCCTGGACAGCTTGGCACCGGGGAGCTGTTTTTT.

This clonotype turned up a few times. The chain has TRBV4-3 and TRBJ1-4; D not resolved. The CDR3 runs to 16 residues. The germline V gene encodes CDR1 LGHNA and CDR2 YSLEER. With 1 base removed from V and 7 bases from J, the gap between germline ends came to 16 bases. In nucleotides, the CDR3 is TGCGCCAGCAGCCAAGCTCCCTCCGGTTTGAGTGAAAAACTGTTTTTT. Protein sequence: CASSQAPSGLSEKLFF.

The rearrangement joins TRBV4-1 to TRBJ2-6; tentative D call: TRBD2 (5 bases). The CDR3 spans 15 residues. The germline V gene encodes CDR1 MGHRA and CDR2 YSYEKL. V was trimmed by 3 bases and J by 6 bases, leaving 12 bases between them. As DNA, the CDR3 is TGCGCCAGCAGCCAGTCGGCCGGGGAGGCCAACGTCCTGACTTTC. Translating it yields CASSQSAGEANVLTF.

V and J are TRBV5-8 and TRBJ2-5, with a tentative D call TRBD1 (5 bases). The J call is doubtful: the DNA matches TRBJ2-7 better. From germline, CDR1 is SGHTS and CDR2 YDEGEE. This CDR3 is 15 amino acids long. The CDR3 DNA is TGTGCCAGCAGCTTCCGTCTACAGGATTCCTACGAGCAGTACTTC. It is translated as CASSFRLQDSYEQYF.

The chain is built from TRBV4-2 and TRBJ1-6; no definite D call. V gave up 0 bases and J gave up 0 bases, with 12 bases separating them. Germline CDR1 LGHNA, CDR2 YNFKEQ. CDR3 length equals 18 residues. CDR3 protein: CASSQEMGRSSYNSPLHF. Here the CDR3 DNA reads TGTGCCAGCAGCCAAGAGATGGGTAGGAGCTCCTATAATTCACCCCTCCACTTT.

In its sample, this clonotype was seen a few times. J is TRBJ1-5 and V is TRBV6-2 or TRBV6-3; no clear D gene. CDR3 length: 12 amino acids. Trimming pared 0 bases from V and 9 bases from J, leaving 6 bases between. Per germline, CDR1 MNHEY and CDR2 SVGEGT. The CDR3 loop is CASSYSRRPQHF. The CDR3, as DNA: TGTGCCAGCAGTTACTCGAGGCGGCCCCAGCATTTT.

The CDR3 DNA sequence: TGTGCCAGCAGGGGACAGGTCGTGGGTCAGCCCCAGCATTTT. Translation gives CASRGQVVGQPQHF. The chain carries TRBV12-3 or TRBV12-4 and TRBJ1-5; 8 bases are a match to TRBD1. V was clipped by 6 bases and J by 6 bases; unmatched bases: 7. The CDR3 is made up of 14 amino acids.

The CDR3 loop is CATSDYRYEQYF. CDR3 nucleotide sequence: TGTGCCACCAGTGATTACCGTTACGAGCAGTACTTC. The V gene is TRBV24-1, the J gene TRBJ2-7, with no clear D. This CDR3 contains 12 residues. The V and J ends lost 2 bases and 4 bases respectively, with 5 bases between them. Germline-derived CDR1 and CDR2 are KGHDR and SFDVKD.